These T cell receptor beta chains were read from a single sample in a study of blood T cell repertoires in COVID-19. Some clones are missing from TCRdb's copy, which holds only in-frame ones; the method was immunoSEQ multiplex PCR. The data hold fewer than 350,000 clones, with 85% to 90% observed a single time. The sequenced sample was PBMCs or T cells enriched from blood (not recorded which). These receptors were collected from a woman under 30 with acute COVID-19. CDR3s leave out the opening cysteine and the closing phenylalanine or tryptophan. Size values are once, few and many counts, or a class for expanded clones, and some rows have none.

j_call,v_call,clone_size,cdr3_aa
TRBJ2-7,TRBV30,once,AWSVQIYEQY
TRBJ2-3,TRBV6-4,NA,ASSRLAETTDTQY
TRBJ2-7,TRBV18,NA,ASSPPGLAGGEQY
TRBJ1-5,TRBV6-5,NA,ASSSNRLGNQPQH
TRBJ2-2,TRBV19,once,ASSRRDRGLGELF
TRBJ1-5,TRBV5-6,NA,ASSVRGTADSNQPQH
TRBJ2-2,TRBV11-2,NA,ASSLQGTNTGELF
TRBJ2-1,TRBV3-1/TRBV3-2,NA,ASSLSNAGGGRIYNEQF
TRBJ1-6,TRBV6-2/TRBV6-3,few,ASSYGARAGNSPLH
TRBJ2-5,TRBV19,once,ASSIAGRTSAETQY
TRBJ2-7,TRBV4-1,NA,ASSQDDRGTYEQY
TRBJ2-7,TRBV6-5,NA,ASSYRTSGREYEQY
TRBJ2-2,TRBV7-9,NA,ASSPPTGAGELF
TRBJ2-7,TRBV5-1,NA,ASSFGEGESEQY
TRBJ2-2,TRBV19,NA,ASSPGTFTGELF
TRBJ2-3,TRBV9,NA,ASSVDRGPLDTQY
TRBJ2-7,TRBV11-2,NA,ASSLAQNSYEQY
TRBJ2-1,TRBV19,NA,ASSTRAGSTNEQF
TRBJ2-7,TRBV2,NA,ASSEGTGGFYEQY
TRBJ2-5,TRBV6-2/TRBV6-3,NA,ASSYLSGGETQY
TRBJ2-5,TRBV5-4,NA,ASSLASGSKTQY
TRBJ1-3,TRBV27,NA,ASSPRGSGNTIY
TRBJ2-7,TRBV19,NA,ASSVKSGGLVYEQY
TRBJ2-7,TRBV19,NA,ASSLGLADEQY
TRBJ2-1,TRBV4-2,NA,ASSQDGGRSNLRGNEQF
TRBJ1-5,TRBV2,NA,ASSRTGYSNQPQH
TRBJ1-1,TRBV6-5,few,ASRDRGQGTEAF
TRBJ2-5,TRBV24-1,NA,ATSDGQVNQETQY